The TCR beta chain described here comes from a study of T cells in Graves' hyperthyroidism and ophthalmopathy (dated by TCRdb to the late 2010s). Broadly, across the study: To identify TCR V-J signatures that set the groups apart, the researchers used a discovery cohort of more than 95 patients, made up of approximately 43 with Graves' ophthalmopathy and approximately 57 with stable Graves' hyperthyroidism. Once sampling was done, hyperthyroidism patients were given methimazole at a starting dose of 30 mg daily, whereas ophthalmopathy patients were given high-dose intravenous methylprednisolone. The 95 to 100 discovery patients were randomly split 7:3 into training and test sets. Thyroid tissue and blood T-cell repertoires from roughly six Graves' hyperthyroidism patients were also compared in the study. Whether ophthalmopathy could be predicted prospectively was tested in an independent validation cohort made up of about 20 hyperthyroidism patients plus 17 patients who later progressed to ophthalmopathy. The paper reports TCR Vbeta CDR3 sequencing of fewer than 150 peripheral blood samples: some 44 ophthalmopathy, over 70 hyperthyroidism and around 17 progressor patients.

As regards this clonotype: The specificity of this receptor is unknown. Base qualities are missing; no much larger clone stands one base away.

The TCR beta CDR3 regions were amplified from the RNA transcripts. For the first round of RT-PCR on the TCR CDR3, the HTBI primer set was used together with the Qiagen OneStep RT-PCR kit. The libraries were constructed in a second round of multiplex PCR and then size-selected and purified. Libraries were sequenced paired-end with 100 bp reads on an Illumina HiSeq2000. On the authors' methods: Raw data were processed with SOAPnuke, discarding reads with adapters, uncalled bases, mean Phred below 15, or no exact constant-primer or identifier match. High-quality paired reads were merged using COPE v1.2.5, and each unique nucleotide sequence was defined as a clonotype. Clonotypes were aligned to IMGT TRBV, TRBD and TRBJ reference segments using MiTCR v1.1. Analysis was restricted to V-J combinations with a frequency above 0.0001, which covered roughly 99% of repertoires. The TCS score was defined as the ratio of F50 (clonal expansion) to E x V (chaos), calculated using BLOSUM62-based TCRdist between CDR3 peptides within each V-J. Welch's t-statistics and random forest reduced fewer than 550 V-J features to roughly 13, which were used in a naive Bayes classifier (R e1071). Thyroid-blood repertoire similarity was quantified with the Morisita-Horn index. Clones were called with MiXCR by TCRdb after fastp trimmed the public reads at Q25, and only in-frame beta chains were retained. Entries are consolidated by CDR3 protein sequence, retaining the most common genes and DNA. These V and J calls are TCRdb output, not the study's own analysis. The sample table holds about 580,000 distinct CDR3 sequences, of which about 45% were seen once. The ten largest clones represent around 8% of the sample.

The CDR3 contains 14 residues, cysteine and phenylalanine counted. Here the CDR3 DNA is all that survives: 42 bases in frame from base 1. V and J are truncated by 5 bases and 6 bases respectively, leaving an intervening sequence of 16 bases. Based on the germline V gene, the CDR1 and CDR2 sequences are MGHDK and SYGVNS. General study outcomes and caveats: Ophthalmopathy was separated from stable hyperthyroidism by a 13 V-J signature model, with around 88% sensitivity and about 81% specificity obtained in cross-validation and 80%/75% obtained in testing. During validation, the model predicted progression to ophthalmopathy a median of approximately 7 months ahead of onset, with around 71% sensitivity and roughly 75% specificity. Sample size was not statistically predetermined, and investigators were not blinded to group allocation. Blood samples also contained most of the expanded thyroid clonotypes (frequency above 0.001), which suggests that blood repertoires may reflect thyroid immune responses.

Graves' hyperthyroidism was defined as stable when no progression to ophthalmopathy occurred over 18 months of follow-up. Hyperthyroidism patients were newly diagnosed, had a disease duration of under 2 months, and were aged 18 to 65 years. Patients with uncontrolled infections, other autoimmune diseases, pregnancy or lactation were excluded. Clinical symptoms, serum thyroxine and TRAb, thyroid ultrasound, and orbital computed tomography formed the basis for the diagnoses. Total RNA was extracted with Trizol reagent, and quality was checked on an Agilent 2100 Bioanalyzer. The rearrangement joined TRBV25-1 to TRBJ2-5; the D region possibly corresponds to TRBD2 (5 bases align). The sequenced material came from peripheral blood or thyroid tissue (not recorded which). This clonotype was sampled from a woman aged 18 to 35 with Graves' hyperthyroidism. The DNA is as follows: TGTGCCAGCAGTAGATTCGGTGGGAGCCAGACCCAGTACTTC. Translated, it gives CASSRFGGSQTQYF.